This is a list of T cell receptor beta chains from one sample in a study of blood T cell repertoires in COVID-19. Here immunoSEQ multiplex PCR was the method, and the copy in TCRdb shows in-frame clones only, minus some. The sample comprises 270,000 or so clones, roughly 93% of which are singletons, and 2% to 2.5% rests with the top ten. The sample taken for sequencing was PBMCs or T cells enriched from blood (not recorded which). These receptor sequences come from a woman aged 40 to 50 with acute COVID-19. CDR3s include the opening cysteine and the closing phenylalanine or tryptophan. The D gene is left open where the match is weak. Clone sizes are given selectively: once, few, many, or a class where the clone is expanded.

size,D,V,J,CDR3,DNA
.,TRBD1,TRBV7-2,TRBJ2-7,CASSLDDTGDEQYF,TGTGCCAGCAGCTTAGACGATACAGGGGACGAGCAGTACTTC
.,.,TRBV9,TRBJ1-5,CASSVDENQPQHF,TGTGCCAGCAGCGTAGATGAGAATCAGCCCCAGCATTTT
.,.,TRBV3-1/TRBV3-2,TRBJ1-2,CASSQETGWGGYTF,TGTGCCAGCAGCCAAGAGACAGGTTGGGGTGGCTACACCTTC
.,.,TRBV9,TRBJ2-5,CASSVGSLETQYF,TGTGCCAGCAGCGTAGGGAGTCTGGAGACCCAGTACTTC
.,.,TRBV19,TRBJ1-2,CASTSRLRYGYTF,TGTGCCAGTACCTCCAGGTTACGGTATGGCTACACCTTC
.,.,TRBV24-1,TRBJ2-3,CATSEGSGSTDTQYF,TGTGCCACCAGTGAAGGTAGCGGAAGCACAGATACGCAGTATTTT
.,.,TRBV5-1,TRBJ1-2,CASSLGASRGDGYTF,TGCGCCAGCAGCTTGGGTGCCTCCAGGGGAGATGGCTACACCTTC
.,.,TRBV29-1,TRBJ2-1,CSVEWRRAHEQFF,TGCAGCGTTGAATGGCGCAGGGCCCATGAGCAGTTCTTC
.,.,TRBV5-4,TRBJ2-3,CASSLSERPSTDTQYF,TGTGCCAGCAGCTTGAGCGAGCGACCCAGCACAGATACGCAGTATTTT
.,.,TRBV5-1,TRBJ2-1,CASRRDPGREVYNEQFF,TGCGCCAGCAGGAGGGACCCTGGGCGGGAAGTATACAATGAGCAGTTCTTC
.,.,TRBV9,TRBJ2-7,CASSVDRSGYNEQYF,TGTGCCAGCAGCGTAGATCGGTCAGGGTATAACGAGCAGTACTTC
few,.,TRBV7-9,TRBJ1-1,CASSMIWDTLNTEAFF,TGTGCCAGCAGCATGATATGGGACACTTTGAACACTGAAGCTTTCTTT
.,.,TRBV2,TRBJ2-7,CASSLGITGLGTYEQYF,TGTGCCAGCAGCCTGGGCATTACAGGGTTGGGTACCTACGAGCAGTACTTC
once,TRBD2,TRBV15,TRBJ2-7,CATSRDTSVEQYF,TGTGCCACCAGCAGAGATACTAGCGTCGAGCAGTACTTC
once,.,TRBV27,TRBJ2-7,CASSLEGLPYEQYF,TGTGCCAGCAGTTTGGAGGGGCTACCCTACGAGCAGTACTTC
.,.,TRBV27,TRBJ1-1,CASSSLTGTEAFF,TGTGCCAGCAGTTCCCTCACAGGGACTGAAGCTTTCTTT
.,.,TRBV19,TRBJ1-5,CASSRESNQPQHF,TGTGCCAGTAGTCGGGAGAGCAATCAGCCCCAGCATTTT
.,.,TRBV12-2,TRBJ1-1,CASRLAPEAEAFF,TGTGCAAGTCGCTTAGCTCCCGAGGCTGAAGCTTTCTTT
.,TRBD1,TRBV19,TRBJ1-2,CASTTGQGNNGYTF,TGTGCCAGTACCACGGGACAGGGGAATAATGGCTACACCTTC
.,TRBD1,TRBV7-2,TRBJ1-5,CASSLLQGTASNQPQHF,TGTGCCAGCAGCTTACTGCAGGGGACAGCTAGCAATCAGCCCCAGCATTTT
.,.,TRBV5-1,TRBJ1-1,CASSPGVDGGTEAFF,TGCGCCAGCAGCCCGGGAGTGGATGGGGGCACTGAAGCTTTCTTT
.,.,TRBV6-5,TRBJ2-2,CASQGNTGELFF,TGTGCCAGTCAGGGGAACACCGGGGAGCTGTTTTTT
.,.,TRBV6-2/TRBV6-3,TRBJ1-6,CASSSEGGYSPLHF,TGTGCCAGCAGTTCCGAGGGGGGGTACTCACCCCTCCACTTT
.,TRBD2,TRBV6-5,TRBJ2-1,CASSLSPSGSAREQFF,TGTGCCAGCAGTTTATCCCCTAGCGGGAGTGCCCGAGAACAGTTCTTC
.,.,TRBV5-6,TRBJ2-3,CASSVTGNTQYF,TGTGCCAGCAGCGTAACGGGGAATACGCAGTATTTT
.,TRBD2,TRBV4-1,TRBJ2-3,CASSQDSSGTDGDTQYF,TGCGCCAGCAGCCAAGATTCTAGCGGGACGGATGGAGATACGCAGTATTTT
.,TRBD1,TRBV13,TRBJ2-1,CASSDGTGGDEQFF,TGTGCCAGCAGCGACGGGACAGGGGGCGATGAGCAGTTCTTC
.,.,TRBV28,TRBJ1-1,CASGRGTEAFF,TGTGCCAGCGGGAGGGGCACAGAAGCTTTCTTT
.,.,TRBV2,TRBJ2-3,CASSARLGTDTQYF,TGTGCCAGCAGTGCCCGACTTGGAACAGATACGCAGTATTTT
.,.,TRBV5-4,TRBJ2-7,CASSFGGTDEQYF,TGTGCCAGCAGCTTTGGCGGGACCGACGAGCAGTACTTC
.,.,TRBV19,TRBJ1-2,CASSMVAGNAYGYTF,TGTGCCAGTAGTATGGTAGCAGGGAACGCCTATGGCTACACCTTC
.,.,TRBV30,TRBJ1-1,CAGAFDTEAFF,TGTGCCGGGGCTTTTGACACTGAAGCTTTCTTT
.,.,TRBV24-1,TRBJ1-5,CATSDGGFHNQPQHF,TGTGCCACCAGTGATGGGGGCTTCCATAATCAGCCCCAGCATTTT
once,TRBD2,TRBV4-3,TRBJ2-7,CASSPGLAGVSYF,TGCGCCAGCAGCCCGGGACTAGCGGGAGTGTCGTACTTC
.,.,TRBV10-3,TRBJ1-1,CAIRGGGAEAFF,TGTGCCATCAGGGGAGGTGGGGCTGAAGCTTTCTTT
many,TRBD2,TRBV7-9,TRBJ2-1,CASSPRTSGGLYNEQFF,TGTGCCAGCAGCCCGAGGACTAGCGGGGGGCTATACAATGAGCAGTTCTTC
few,TRBD2,TRBV7-9,TRBJ2-5,CASSSRGEKTTVGTQYF,TGTGCCAGCAGCTCCCGGGGGGAGAAAACCACCGTGGGGACCCAGTACTTC
.,.,TRBV2,TRBJ1-1,CASSDWGQGTEAFF,TGTGCCAGCAGTGATTGGGGGCAGGGCACTGAAGCTTTCTTT
.,TRBD1,TRBV6-5,TRBJ2-7,CASRPSGQGRNEQYF,TGTGCCAGCAGACCGTCAGGACAGGGGCGGAACGAGCAGTACTTC
.,TRBD1,TRBV19,TRBJ1-2,CASSIPEGALVYGYTF,TGTGCCAGTAGTATACCCGAGGGGGCGCTTGTCTATGGCTACACCTTC
.,.,TRBV19,TRBJ2-7,CASSTRTPPYEQYF,TGTGCCAGTAGTACTCGGACACCCCCCTACGAGCAGTACTTC
.,TRBD2,TRBV7-2,TRBJ2-5,CASSALGAGVQETQYF,TGTGCCAGCAGCGCGCTGGGAGCGGGAGTACAAGAGACCCAGTACTTC
.,.,TRBV24-1,TRBJ2-3,CATSDPGTLSRDTQYF,TGTGCCACCAGTGACCCTGGGACATTATCTCGAGATACGCAGTATTTT
.,TRBD1,TRBV30,TRBJ1-1,CASTGGFSEAFF,TGTGCCAGTACAGGGGGTTTCTCTGAAGCTTTCTTT
.,TRBD2,TRBV5-1,TRBJ2-3,CASSGGRGPGGRDTQYF,TGCGCCAGCAGCGGAGGACGGGGGCCGGGAGGGCGTGATACGCAGTATTTT
.,.,TRBV18,TRBJ1-1,CASSPGSTEAFF,TGTGCCAGCTCACCAGGCAGCACTGAAGCTTTCTTT
.,.,TRBV15,TRBJ2-5,CATSRDGSRGWETQYF,TGTGCCACCAGCAGAGATGGGAGTCGGGGGTGGGAGACCCAGTACTTC
.,TRBD2,TRBV13,TRBJ2-2,CASSLERGLADGGTGELFF,TGTGCCAGCAGCTTAGAACGAGGACTAGCGGATGGGGGCACCGGGGAGCTGTTTTTT
.,.,TRBV7-6,TRBJ2-1,CASSGNRGGYNEQFF,TGTGCCAGCAGCGGGAACAGGGGAGGCTACAATGAGCAGTTCTTC
.,.,TRBV2,TRBJ1-5,CASMGGGVQPQHF,TGTGCCAGTATGGGTGGAGGGGTTCAGCCCCAGCATTTT
.,.,TRBV7-6,TRBJ1-2,CASSLSGGHYGYTF,TGTGCCAGCAGCTTATCGGGGGGACACTATGGCTACACCTTC
.,.,TRBV5-1,TRBJ2-1,CASSGGDVSYNEQFF,TGCGCCAGCAGCGGCGGGGACGTATCCTACAATGAGCAGTTCTTC
.,TRBD1,TRBV7-2,TRBJ2-3,CASSWRQGEDTQYF,TGTGCCAGCAGCTGGAGACAGGGCGAAGATACGCAGTATTTT
.,.,TRBV19,TRBJ1-2,CASSMRVSYGYTF,TGTGCCAGTAGTATGAGGGTATCCTATGGCTACACCTTC
.,TRBD2,TRBV14,TRBJ2-5,CASSQGRLAGVETQYF,TGTGCCAGCAGCCAAGGTCGTCTAGCGGGAGTAGAGACCCAGTACTTC
.,TRBD1,TRBV16,TRBJ1-2,CASSQSGQGDGYTF,TGTGCCAGCAGCCAATCCGGACAGGGCGATGGCTACACCTTC
.,.,TRBV9,TRBJ1-4,CASSDGEQGNEKLFF,TGTGCCAGCAGCGACGGGGAACAGGGAAATGAAAAACTGTTTTTT